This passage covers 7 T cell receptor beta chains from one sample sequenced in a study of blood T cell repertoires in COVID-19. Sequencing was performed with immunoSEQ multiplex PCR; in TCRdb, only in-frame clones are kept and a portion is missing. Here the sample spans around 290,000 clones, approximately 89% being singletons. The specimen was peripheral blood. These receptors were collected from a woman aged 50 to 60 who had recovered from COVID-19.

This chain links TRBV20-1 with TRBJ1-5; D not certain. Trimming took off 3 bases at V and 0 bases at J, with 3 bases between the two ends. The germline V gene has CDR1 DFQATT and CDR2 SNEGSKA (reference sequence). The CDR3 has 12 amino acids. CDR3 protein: CSASRSNQPQHF. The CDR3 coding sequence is TGCAGTGCTAGTCGTAGCAATCAGCCCCAGCATTTT.

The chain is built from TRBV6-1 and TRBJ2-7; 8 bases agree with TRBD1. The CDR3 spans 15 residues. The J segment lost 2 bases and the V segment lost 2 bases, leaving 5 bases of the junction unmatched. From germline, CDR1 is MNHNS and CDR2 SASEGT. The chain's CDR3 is CASSETGTGAYEQYF. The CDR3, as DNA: TGTGCCAGCAGTGAAACTGGGACAGGAGCCTACGAGCAGTACTTC.

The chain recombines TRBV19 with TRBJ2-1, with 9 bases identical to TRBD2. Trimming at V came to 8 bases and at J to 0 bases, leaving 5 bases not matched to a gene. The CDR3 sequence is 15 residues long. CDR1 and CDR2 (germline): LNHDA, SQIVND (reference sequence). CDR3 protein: CASSGAGGSYNEQFF. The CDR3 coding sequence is TGTGCCAGTTCTGGAGCGGGGGGCTCCTACAATGAGCAGTTCTTC.

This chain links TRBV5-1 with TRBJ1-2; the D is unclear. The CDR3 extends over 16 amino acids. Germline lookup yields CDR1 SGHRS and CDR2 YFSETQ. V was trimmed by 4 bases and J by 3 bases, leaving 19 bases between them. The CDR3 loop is CASSPIAGGEYYGYTF. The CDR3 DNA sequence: TGCGCCAGCAGCCCCATCGCCGGAGGCGAATACTATGGCTACACCTTC.

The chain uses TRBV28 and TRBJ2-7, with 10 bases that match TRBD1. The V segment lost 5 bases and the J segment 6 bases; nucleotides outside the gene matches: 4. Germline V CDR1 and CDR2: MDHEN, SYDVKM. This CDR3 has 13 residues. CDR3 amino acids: CASSPGDRGEQYF. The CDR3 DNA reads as TGTGCCAGCAGTCCGGGGGACAGGGGCGAGCAGTACTTC.

CDR3 loop: CASSLEITGGRGETQYF. The CDR3 DNA is TGTGCCAGCAGCTTAGAAATAACGGGAGGGCGGGGAGAGACCCAGTACTTC. This rearrangement joins TRBV7-2 to TRBJ2-5; 8 bases are shared with TRBD2. This CDR3 region has 17 residues. The V segment lost 1 base and the J segment 4 bases; nucleotides outside the gene matches: 11. Looked up from germline, CDR1 is SGHTA and CDR2 is FQGNSA.

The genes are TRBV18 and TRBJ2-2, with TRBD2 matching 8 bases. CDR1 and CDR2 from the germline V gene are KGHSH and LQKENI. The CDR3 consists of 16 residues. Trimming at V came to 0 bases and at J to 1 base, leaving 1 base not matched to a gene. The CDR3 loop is CASSPPSGMNTGELFF. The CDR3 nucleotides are TGTGCCAGCTCACCACCTAGCGGGATGAACACCGGGGAGCTGTTTTTT.